This is a list of T cell receptor beta chains from one sample in a study of patients and donors after allogeneic stem cell transplantation. TCRdb reprocessed the RT-PCR reads with MiXCR, giving one entry per CDR3 protein. Of about 960,000 distinct CDR3 sequences listed, more than 15% are singletons. The sequenced sample was blood, either unsorted or a sorted T cell fraction (not recorded which). The source of these receptors is a human donor who was either an allogeneic HSCT recipient or a stem cell or donor lymphocyte infusion donor (not recorded which). It is not recorded whose cells these are; they may come from a transplant donor. CDR3s include the opening cysteine and the closing phenylalanine or tryptophan. The D gene is left open where the match is weak. Not every row has a clone size; where given, it reads once, few, many or a size class.

d_gene	v_gene	abundance	j_gene	CDR3nt	CDR3aa
TRBD2	TRBV20-1	.	TRBJ2-3	TGCAGTGCTAGGACTAGCGGGGAGGGGACAGATACGCAGTATTTT	CSARTSGEGTDTQYF
.	TRBV6-5	.	TRBJ1-2	TGTGCCAGCAGTTACTCGTCCCTTACTAACTATGGCTACACCTTC	CASSYSSLTNYGYTF
TRBD2	TRBV2	few	TRBJ2-1	TGTGCCAGCAGTGACACTAGCGGCCACAATGAGCAGTTCTTC	CASSDTSGHNEQFF
.	TRBV12-3/TRBV12-4	many	TRBJ1-3	TGTGCCAGCAGGCCTCCCGAAGTACTCGGAAACACCATATATTTT	CASRPPEVLGNTIYF
.	TRBV7-9	.	TRBJ2-1	TGTGCCAGCAGCTTTCCTTTACAGGGAGGGTATCACAATGAGCAGTTCTTC	CASSFPLQGGYHNEQFF
.	TRBV5-1	.	TRBJ2-3	TGCGCCAGCGGACCATCGACAGGCACAGATACGCAGTATTTT	CASGPSTGTDTQYF
TRBD1	TRBV6-5	.	TRBJ2-7	TGTGCCAGCAGTTACCACAGGGGCTCCTACGAGCAGTACTTC	CASSYHRGSYEQYF
TRBD2	TRBV24-1	few	TRBJ2-3	TGTGCCACCCAAGGACTAGCGGGACCTCGAAATACGCAGTATTTT	CATQGLAGPRNTQYF
.	TRBV4-1	few	TRBJ1-2	TGCGCCAGCAGCCAAGAGGGGGCGGGCGGCTATGGCTACACCTTC	CASSQEGAGGYGYTF
.	TRBV20-1	.	TRBJ2-7	TGCAGTGCTAGACGTTGGGCCGCCCAATCATACGAGCAGTACTTC	CSARRWAAQSYEQYF
TRBD2	TRBV20-1	.	TRBJ2-7	TGCAGTGCTAGAGATGGGGGGGTACCTGGGGTAGAGCAGTACTTC	CSARDGGVPGVEQYF
.	TRBV6-5	.	TRBJ2-7	TGTGCCAGCAGTTACGGCCAGGGGCTTGTCTACGAGCAGTACTTC	CASSYGQGLVYEQYF
.	TRBV12-3/TRBV12-4	.	TRBJ1-3	TGTGCCAGCAGTTTAAGAGAGGCAGACACCATATATTTT	CASSLREADTIYF
.	TRBV5-6	.	TRBJ2-3	TGTGCCAGCAGCTCCCCGGGACACAAGACCACAGATACGCAGTATTTT	CASSSPGHKTTDTQYF
.	TRBV11-2	.	TRBJ1-1	TGTGCCAGCAGCTTACAGGGTCGGGTCAACACTGAAGCTTTCTTT	CASSLQGRVNTEAFF
.	TRBV12-3/TRBV12-4	many	TRBJ2-7	TGTGCCAGCAGTTTCCGGGGTACCACCTACGAGCAGTACTTC	CASSFRGTTYEQYF
.	TRBV5-1	few	TRBJ1-5	TGCGCCAGCAGCTTGGGACTTGCCAATCAGCCCCAGCATTTT	CASSLGLANQPQHF
.	TRBV24-1	few	TRBJ1-4	TGTGCCACCAGCGTACAGGGACCCCTGGGTGAAAAACTGTTTTTT	CATSVQGPLGEKLFF
.	TRBV27	few	TRBJ2-3	TGTGCCAGCAGTTTCGATGCAGGCTTAGATACGCAGTATTTT	CASSFDAGLDTQYF
.	TRBV4-1	.	TRBJ1-1	TGCGCCAGCAGCCAAGAAGTGGGCGGCCTGAACACTGAAGCTTTCTTT	CASSQEVGGLNTEAFF
.	TRBV27	.	TRBJ2-2	TGTGCCAGCAGTTTATCAGGTTTTCACACCGGGGAGCTGTTTTTT	CASSLSGFHTGELFF
TRBD2	TRBV20-1	.	TRBJ2-1	TGCAGTGCACGGACTAGCGGGAGGGCCCCTACTCAGTTCTTC	CSARTSGRAPTQFF
TRBD2	TRBV14	few	TRBJ2-1	TGTGCCAGCAGCCCGACTAGCGGTTACTACTCCTACAATGAGCAGTTCTTC	CASSPTSGYYSYNEQFF
.	TRBV12-3/TRBV12-4	few	TRBJ2-4	TGTGCCAGCAAACTAGACAGCGGCATTCAGTACTTC	CASKLDSGIQYF
TRBD1	TRBV11-2	.	TRBJ1-2	TGTGCCAGCAGCTTAGGGATAAAGGGGACAGAGAAACTCTATGGCTACACCTTC	CASSLGIKGTEKLYGYTF
.	TRBV2	.	TRBJ1-2	TGTGCCAGCAGTGATGCTAAGGGCTATGGCTACACCTTC	CASSDAKGYGYTF
TRBD1	TRBV7-8	few	TRBJ1-1	TGTGCCAGCAGCCTCGACGGGACAGGTGATATGAACACTGAAGCTTTCTTT	CASSLDGTGDMNTEAFF
.	TRBV27	.	TRBJ2-7	TGTGCCAGCAGTTCCTGGACGGAGAAGCAGTACTTC	CASSSWTEKQYF
.	TRBV7-3	.	TRBJ2-3	TGTGCCAGCAGCTTAACGAACGGATTTAGCACAGATACGCAGTATTTT	CASSLTNGFSTDTQYF
TRBD1	TRBV10-3	.	TRBJ2-2	TGTGCCATAACTCCGGGACAGGGGGCGATCGGGGAGCTGTTTTTT	CAITPGQGAIGELFF
.	TRBV20-1	.	TRBJ1-1	TGCAGTGCTAGAGATCGAGGTGTGGGCACTGAAGCTTTCTTT	CSARDRGVGTEAFF
.	TRBV6-1	.	TRBJ2-3	TGTGCCAGCAGTGGGTCTAGCACTACGCAGTATTTT	CASSGSSTTQYF
.	TRBV30	.	TRBJ1-1	TGTGCCTGGAAGACCTACCGGCCGGGGAACACTGAAGCTTTCTTT	CAWKTYRPGNTEAFF
.	TRBV12-3/TRBV12-4	few	TRBJ2-1	TGTGCCAGCAGTTTAGTTGCGGACCGCATCCGGGGTGAGCAGTTCTTC	CASSLVADRIRGEQFF
TRBD1	TRBV18	.	TRBJ2-7	TGTGCCAGCTCACCACCGGGACAGCTCTACGAGCAGTACTTC	CASSPPGQLYEQYF
TRBD2	TRBV29-1	many	TRBJ2-1	TGCAGCGTCAGAGCGGGAGTTAACGAGCAGTTCTTC	CSVRAGVNEQFF
.	TRBV29-1	many	TRBJ2-2	TGCAGCGTTCGGAAGAGGGGCAGGGATACTGCGAACACCGGGGAGCTGTTTTTT	CSVRKRGRDTANTGELFF
TRBD2	TRBV9	.	TRBJ2-5	TGTGCCAGCAGCGTAAAGCGGGGGCAAGAGACCCAGTACTTC	CASSVKRGQETQYF
.	TRBV6-5	few	TRBJ1-2	TGTGCCAGCAGTCCGACTTTAGGAGGCTACACCTTC	CASSPTLGGYTF
.	TRBV14	.	TRBJ1-1	TGTGCCAGCAGCCACGATTTTAGGGCCCGATTGAACACTGAAGCTTTCTTT	CASSHDFRARLNTEAFF
TRBD1	TRBV7-3	.	TRBJ2-2	TGTGCCAGCAGCCAGGACAGGGTTTCGTACACCGGGGAGCTGTTTTTT	CASSQDRVSYTGELFF
.	TRBV20-1	.	TRBJ1-1	TGCAGTGTGAGCCCAGGGGTAAGGGGGGAAGCTTTCTTT	CSVSPGVRGEAFF
.	TRBV5-1	.	TRBJ1-2	TGCGCCAGCAGCTTGCTGGACGGGAACTATGGCTACACCTTC	CASSLLDGNYGYTF
.	TRBV7-8	few	TRBJ1-1	TGTGCCAGCAGCTTAGCGCGACACAGGATGAACACTGAAGCTTTCTTT	CASSLARHRMNTEAFF
TRBD2	TRBV9	.	TRBJ2-1	TGTGCCAGCAGCGTAGAGTCTAGCGGGACGGGTGAGCAGTTCTTC	CASSVESSGTGEQFF
.	TRBV30	.	TRBJ1-5	TGTGCCTGGAGTTTGAGGGACCGTCAGCCCCAGCATTTT	CAWSLRDRQPQHF
TRBD2	TRBV29-1	.	TRBJ2-1	TGCAGCGTTGAAGAAATAATTAGCGGGGGGGCTTGGAATGAGCAGTTCTTC	CSVEEIISGGAWNEQFF
.	TRBV29-1	.	TRBJ2-2	TGCAGCGGTTCCGGGGGCACCGGGGAGCTGTTTTTT	CSGSGGTGELFF
.	TRBV4-1	few	TRBJ1-1	TGCGCCAGCAGCCAAGGGGCGCTGAACACTGAAGCTTTCTTT	CASSQGALNTEAFF
TRBD2	TRBV20-1	few	TRBJ2-1	TGCAGTGGCTTAGCGGGAGGGCCGGGGAATGAGCAGTTCTTC	CSGLAGGPGNEQFF
.	TRBV4-1	few	TRBJ2-1	TGCGCCAGCAGCCTCCGGGACTCCGGGAATGAGCAGTTCTTC	CASSLRDSGNEQFF
TRBD2	TRBV5-1	few	TRBJ2-5	TGCGCCAGCAGCATACCTAGCGGGAGTGGGGAGACCCAGTACTTC	CASSIPSGSGETQYF
TRBD1	TRBV10-3	many	TRBJ2-2	TGTGCCATCAGTCGTACAGGGGGCGCGAACACCGGGGAGCTGTTTTTT	CAISRTGGANTGELFF
TRBD2	TRBV12-3/TRBV12-4	.	TRBJ2-7	TGTGCCAGCAGCCCTGGGGCCCTCCAGCGGGGAGACGAGCAGTACTTC	CASSPGALQRGDEQYF